A single sample is the source of the 10 T cell receptor beta chains below, sequenced in a study of cytomegalovirus exposure and HLA in healthy donors. PCR involved 60 Vbeta and 13 Jbeta primers. Repertoires were generated with immunoSEQ multiplex PCR, while TCRdb's copy carries only in-frame clones and drops some. The table lists about 140,000 clones, 80% of them singletons. Sample: PBMCs. The source is a man aged 50 or older in good health and CMV-seronegative.

The chain employs TRBV5-4 and TRBJ2-5; no clear D gene. Trimming shortened V by 0 bases and J by 5 bases, and 8 bases separated the two germline ends. CDR1 is SGHNT, CDR2 YYREEE, per germline (reference sequence). This CDR3 is 13 amino acids long. As DNA, the CDR3 is TGTGCCAGCAGCTTGGACCAACGGGAGACCCAGTACTTC. Protein sequence: CASSLDQRETQYF. Full variable domain (remainder filled in from reference TRBV5-4 and TRBJ2-5): ETGVTQSPTHLIKTRGQQVTLRCSSQSGHNTVSWYQQALGQGPQFIFQYYREEENGRGNFPPRFSGLQFPNYSSELNVNALELDDSALYLCASSLDQRETQYFGPGTRLLVL.

The chain carries TRBV5-1 and TRBJ2-3; 7 bases match TRBD2. The CDR3 runs 14 residues. CDR1 and CDR2 (germline): SGHRS, YFSETQ. Trimming removed 4 bases from V and 2 bases from J; junction bases left unmatched: 4. This chain's CDR3 is CASSGGDFTDTQYF. The CDR3 DNA reads as TGCGCCAGCAGCGGGGGGGACTTCACAGATACGCAGTATTTT.

The chain links TRBV6-1 to TRBJ2-3, with no clear D. This CDR3 has 14 residues. With 4 bases removed from V and 2 bases from J, the gap between germline ends came to 10 bases. In germline, CDR1 is MNHNS, CDR2 SASEGT. The CDR3 sequence: CASSGRHFTDTQYF. CDR3 nucleotide sequence: TGTGCCAGCAGTGGCCGACATTTCACAGATACGCAGTATTTT.

The chain joins TRBV5-4 to TRBJ2-1; TRBD2 matches at 15 bases. Germline loops: CDR1 SGHNT, CDR2 YYREEE (reference sequence). The CDR3 runs 15 residues. Trimming cost V 5 bases and J 9 bases; bases outside gene matches: 6. Here the CDR3 DNA reads TGTGCCAGCAGTCCCGGGACTAGCGGGAGGATTGAGCAGTTCTTC. It codes for CASSPGTSGRIEQFF.

V usage is TRBV2 and J usage is TRBJ2-1; the match to TRBD2 covers 8 bases. Germline V gives CDR1 SNHLY, CDR2 FYNNEI. The CDR3 contains 15 residues. With 2 bases clipped from V and 2 bases from J, the junction kept 2 bases outside the gene matches. The CDR3 DNA is TGTGCCAGCAGTGAACAGCGGGGGACCTACAATGAGCAGTTCTTC. Translating it yields CASSEQRGTYNEQFF.

J is TRBJ2-3 and V is TRBV7-3; D perhaps matches TRBD1 (5 bases). Deletions cut 5 bases from V and 2 bases from J, with 8 bases between. CDR3 size: 13 residues. Germline V gives CDR1 SGHTA, CDR2 FQGTGA. In nucleotides, the CDR3 is TGTGCCAGCAGCGACAGTAACACAGATACGCAGTATTTT. Encoded protein: CASSDSNTDTQYF.

The gene calls are TRBV21-1 and TRBJ1-1. TRBV21-1 is termed a pseudogene. The CDR3 has 12 amino acids. CDR3 protein: CASSKETGGAFF. CDR3 nucleotides: TGTGCCAGCAGCAAAGAAACGGGAGGGGCTTTCTTT.

This chain links TRBV13 with TRBJ2-7; TRBD1 is a possible D gene (7 bases). Germline lookup yields CDR1 PRHDT and CDR2 FYEKMQ (reference sequence). The V and J ends lost 3 bases and 2 bases respectively, with 14 bases between them. This CDR3 spans 15 amino acids. CDR3 region: CASSLSQGGTYEQYF. The CDR3 DNA reads TGTGCCAGCAGCTTGTCCCAGGGGGGAACCTACGAGCAGTACTTC.

The genes are TRBV25-1 and TRBJ1-2; D unclear. CDR1 is MGHDK and CDR2 is SYGVNS in the germline V gene. The length of the CDR3 is 14 residues. Trimming left V 10 bases short and J 6 bases short, with 21 bases between. CDR3 sequence (DNA): TGTGCCACCCAAATGGAGGTACGGGGAAATGGCTACACCTTC. Translated, it gives CATQMEVRGNGYTF.

V gene TRBV30 combines with J gene TRBJ2-5, with TRBD2 matching over 12 bases. Looked up from germline, CDR1 is GTSNPN and CDR2 is SVGIG (reference sequence). The CDR3 loop spans 14 amino acids. V shed 3 bases, J shed 7 bases, and the junction held 6 bases outside the gene matches. CDR3 residues: CAWSRLAGESTQYF. The CDR3 nucleotides are TGTGCCTGGAGCCGACTAGCGGGGGAATCGACCCAGTACTTC. Using reference TRBV30 and TRBJ2-5 for the parts outside the CDR3, the full variable domain is SQTIHQWPATLVQPVGSPLSLECTVEGTSNPNLYWYRQAAGRGLQLLFYSVGIGQISSEVPQNLSASRPQDRQFILSSKKLLLSDSGFYLCAWSRLAGESTQYFGPGTRLLVL.